A single sample gave rise to the 4 T cell receptor beta chains below, sequenced in a study of T-cell memory formation after mild COVID-19. TCRdb recomputed calls from the 5' RACE reads with MiXCR, one row per CDR3 protein. The data show 350,000 to 500,000 distinct CDR3 sequences, approximately 18% seen once. The sequencing input was PBMCs or a T cell subset sorted from them (not recorded which). The source of these receptors is a man aged 18 to 30 who had mild COVID-19 (a few samples of this study predate the infection). Cell type and time point are not known.

CDR3 nucleotide sequence: TGTGCCAGCGTGAGACTTGGGGACAATGAGCAGTTCTTC. It yields the protein CASVRLGDNEQFF. The V and J genes are TRBV2 and TRBJ2-1; D is ambiguous. The germline V gene has CDR1 SNHLY and CDR2 FYNNEI. The CDR3 covers 13 residues. V lost 8 bases to trimming and J lost 5 bases, with 13 bases between them.

This clonotype came up many times. The chain uses TRBV12-3 or TRBV12-4 and TRBJ1-2; D is possibly TRBD1 (6 bases). The CDR3 has 19 amino acids. Trimming cost V 3 bases and J 6 bases, with 29 bases left between them. The DNA for the CDR3 is TGTGCCAGCAGTTTCTCAGCTCCGGGGGCTGACGGGGGTTTTAATGGCTACACCTTC. It codes for CASSFSAPGADGGFNGYTF.

This clonotype was picked up a small number of times. The rearrangement links TRBV7-9 to TRBJ2-7, with 9 bases lining up with TRBD2. Germline V gene sequence: CDR1 SEHNR, CDR2 FQNEAQ (reference sequence). This CDR3 has 15 amino acids. The J segment lost 2 bases and the V segment lost 8 bases, leaving 10 bases of the junction unmatched. The CDR3 DNA reads as TGTGCCAGCGGGGTAGCGGGGGCAGAGGCCTACGAGCAGTACTTC. Translating it yields CASGVAGAEAYEQYF.

This chain connects TRBV7-9 to TRBJ1-2; 9 bases are shared with TRBD1. Germline V CDR1 and CDR2: SEHNR, FQNEAQ (reference sequence). The J segment lost 4 bases and the V segment lost 2 bases, leaving 2 bases of the junction unmatched. The CDR3 runs 14 residues. This chain's CDR3 is CASSLTGGPYGYTF. As DNA, the CDR3 is TGTGCCAGCAGCTTAACAGGGGGCCCCTATGGCTACACCTTC.